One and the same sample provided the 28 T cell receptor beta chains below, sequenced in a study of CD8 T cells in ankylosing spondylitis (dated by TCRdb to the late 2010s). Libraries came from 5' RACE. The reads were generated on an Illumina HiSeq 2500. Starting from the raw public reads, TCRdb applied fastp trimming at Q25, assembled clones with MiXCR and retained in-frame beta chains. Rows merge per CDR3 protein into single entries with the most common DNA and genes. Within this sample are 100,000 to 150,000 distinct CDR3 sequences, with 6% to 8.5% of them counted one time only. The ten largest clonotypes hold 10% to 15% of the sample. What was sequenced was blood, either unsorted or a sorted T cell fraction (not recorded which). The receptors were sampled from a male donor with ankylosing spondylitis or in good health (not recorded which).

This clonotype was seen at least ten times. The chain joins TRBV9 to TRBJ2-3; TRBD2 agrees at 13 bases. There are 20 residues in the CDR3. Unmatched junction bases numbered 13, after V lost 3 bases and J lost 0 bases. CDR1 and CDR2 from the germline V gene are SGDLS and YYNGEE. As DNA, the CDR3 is TGTGCCAGCAGCGCACCAAGTTGGACTAGCGGGGGTTCTAGCACAGATACGCAGTATTTT. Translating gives CASSAPSWTSGGSSTDTQYF.

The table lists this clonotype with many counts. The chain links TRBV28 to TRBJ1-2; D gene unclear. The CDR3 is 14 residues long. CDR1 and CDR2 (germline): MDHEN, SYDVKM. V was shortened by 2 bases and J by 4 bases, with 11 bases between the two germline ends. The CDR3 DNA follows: TGTGCCAGCAGTTTACGTCCCGGGTTCTATGGCTACACCTTC. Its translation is CASSLRPGFYGYTF.

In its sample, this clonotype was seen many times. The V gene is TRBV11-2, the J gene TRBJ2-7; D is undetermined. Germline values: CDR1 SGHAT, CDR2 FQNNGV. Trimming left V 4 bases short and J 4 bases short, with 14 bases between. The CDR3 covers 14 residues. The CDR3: CASSSGSAIYEQYF. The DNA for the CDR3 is TGTGCCAGCAGCTCTGGTTCGGCTATTTACGAGCAGTACTTC. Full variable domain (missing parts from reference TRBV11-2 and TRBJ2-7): EAGVAQSPRYKIIEKRQSVAFWCNPISGHATLYWYQQILGQGPKLLIQFQNNGVVDDSQLPKDRFSAERLKGVDSTLKIQPAKLEDSAVYLCASSSGSAIYEQYFGPGTRLTVT.

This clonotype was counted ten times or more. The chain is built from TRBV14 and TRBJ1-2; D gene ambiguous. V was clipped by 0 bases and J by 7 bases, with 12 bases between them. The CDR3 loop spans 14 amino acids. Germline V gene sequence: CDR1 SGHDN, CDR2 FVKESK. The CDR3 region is CASSQESRTAGYTF. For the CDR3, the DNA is TGTGCCAGCAGCCAAGAAAGTCGAACGGCTGGCTACACCTTC.

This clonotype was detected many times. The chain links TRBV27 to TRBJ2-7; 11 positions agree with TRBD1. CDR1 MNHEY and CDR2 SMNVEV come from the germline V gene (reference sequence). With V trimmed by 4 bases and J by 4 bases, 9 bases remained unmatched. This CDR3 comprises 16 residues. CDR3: CASSSDRGRGSYEQYF. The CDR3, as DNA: TGTGCCAGCAGTTCGGACAGGGGGCGGGGGAGTTACGAGCAGTACTTC.

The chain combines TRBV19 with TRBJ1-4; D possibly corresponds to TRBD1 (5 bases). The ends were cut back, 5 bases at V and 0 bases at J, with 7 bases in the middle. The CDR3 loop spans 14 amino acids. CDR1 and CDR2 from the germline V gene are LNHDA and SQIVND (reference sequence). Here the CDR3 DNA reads TGTGCCAGTAGTCCCAGGGCAACTAATGAAAAACTGTTTTTT. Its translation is CASSPRATNEKLFF.

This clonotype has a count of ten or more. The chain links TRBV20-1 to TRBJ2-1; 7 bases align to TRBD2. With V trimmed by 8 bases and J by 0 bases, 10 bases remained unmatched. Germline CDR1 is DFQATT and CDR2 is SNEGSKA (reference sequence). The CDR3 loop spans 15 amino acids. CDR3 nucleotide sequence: TGCAGTACCAGACTAGCCCTAAGCTCCTACAATGAGCAGTTCTTC. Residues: CSTRLALSSYNEQFF.

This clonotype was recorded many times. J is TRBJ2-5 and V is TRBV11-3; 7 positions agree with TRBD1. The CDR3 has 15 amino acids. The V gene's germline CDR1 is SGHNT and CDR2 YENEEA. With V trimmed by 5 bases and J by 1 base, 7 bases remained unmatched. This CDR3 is CASSNRDSPQETQYF. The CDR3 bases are TGTGCCAGCAGCAACCGGGACAGCCCCCAAGAGACCCAGTACTTC.

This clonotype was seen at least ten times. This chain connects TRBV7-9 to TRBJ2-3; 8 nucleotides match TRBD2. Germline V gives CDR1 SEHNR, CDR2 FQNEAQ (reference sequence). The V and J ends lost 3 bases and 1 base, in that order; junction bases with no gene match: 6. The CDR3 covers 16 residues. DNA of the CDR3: TGTGCCAGCAGCTTTGGGCCAGCGGGAGGCACAGATACGCAGTATTTT. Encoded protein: CASSFGPAGGTDTQYF.

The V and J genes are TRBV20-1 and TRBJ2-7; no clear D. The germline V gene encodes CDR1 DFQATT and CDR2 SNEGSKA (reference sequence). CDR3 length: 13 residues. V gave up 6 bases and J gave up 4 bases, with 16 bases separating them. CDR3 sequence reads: CSAKVNSAYEQYF. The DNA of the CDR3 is TGCAGTGCGAAGGTCAACTCAGCATACGAGCAGTACTTC.

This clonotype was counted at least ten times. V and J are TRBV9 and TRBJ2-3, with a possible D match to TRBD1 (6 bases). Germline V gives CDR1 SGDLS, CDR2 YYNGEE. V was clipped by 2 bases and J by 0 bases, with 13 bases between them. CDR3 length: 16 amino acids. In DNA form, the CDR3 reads TGTGCCAGCAGCGTCGACAGGCCTCGAAGCACAGATACGCAGTATTTT. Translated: CASSVDRPRSTDTQYF.

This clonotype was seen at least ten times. The CDR3 DNA reads as TGCGCCAGCAGCTTGGCTGGTCACCTGAGGAACAATGAGCAGTTCTTC. This codes for CASSLAGHLRNNEQFF. This chain connects TRBV5-1 to TRBJ2-1; D unclear. CDR1 is SGHRS, CDR2 YFSETQ, per germline. The CDR3 covers 16 residues. V was cut by 0 bases and J by 5 bases, with 15 bases left in between. Filled out from reference TRBV5-1 and TRBJ2-1, the complete variable domain reads KAGVTQTPRYLIKTRGQQVTLSCSPISGHRSVSWYQQTPGQGLQFLFEYFSETQRNKGNFPGRFSGRQFSNSRSEMNVSTLELGDSALYLCASSLAGHLRNNEQFFGPGTRLTVL.

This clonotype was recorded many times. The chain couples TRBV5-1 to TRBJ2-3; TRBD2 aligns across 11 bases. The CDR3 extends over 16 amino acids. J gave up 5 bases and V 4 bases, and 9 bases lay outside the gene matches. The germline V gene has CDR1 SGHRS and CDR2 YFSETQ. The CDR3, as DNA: TGCGCCAGCAGCCCCCCCCTACTAGCGGGAGAAGATACGCAGTATTTT. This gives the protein CASSPPLLAGEDTQYF.

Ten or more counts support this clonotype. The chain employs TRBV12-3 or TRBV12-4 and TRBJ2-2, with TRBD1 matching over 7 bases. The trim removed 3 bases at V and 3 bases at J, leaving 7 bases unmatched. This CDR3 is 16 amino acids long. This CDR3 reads CASSFLGGTDTGELFF. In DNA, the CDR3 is TGTGCCAGCAGTTTCTTAGGGGGCACCGACACCGGGGAGCTGTTTTTT.

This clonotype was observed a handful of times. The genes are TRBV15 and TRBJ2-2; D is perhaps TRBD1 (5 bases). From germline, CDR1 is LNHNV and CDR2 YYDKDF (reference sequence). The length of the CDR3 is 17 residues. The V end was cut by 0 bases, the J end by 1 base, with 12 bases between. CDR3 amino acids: CATSRDWGSGNTGELFF. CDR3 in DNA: TGTGCCACCAGCAGAGATTGGGGCTCGGGGAACACCGGGGAGCTGTTTTTT.

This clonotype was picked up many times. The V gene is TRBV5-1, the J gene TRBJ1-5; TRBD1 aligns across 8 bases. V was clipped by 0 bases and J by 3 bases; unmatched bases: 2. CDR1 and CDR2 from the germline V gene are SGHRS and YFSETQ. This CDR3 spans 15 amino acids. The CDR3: CASSLGQGINQPQHF. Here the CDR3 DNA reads TGCGCCAGCAGCTTGGGACAGGGGATCAATCAGCCCCAGCATTTT.

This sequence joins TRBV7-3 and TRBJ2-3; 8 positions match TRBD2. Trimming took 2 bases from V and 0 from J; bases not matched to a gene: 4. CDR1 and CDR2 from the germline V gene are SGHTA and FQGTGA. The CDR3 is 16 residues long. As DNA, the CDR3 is TGTGCCAGCAGCTTAGTCGCGGGGGGAAGCACAGATACGCAGTATTTT. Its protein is CASSLVAGGSTDTQYF.

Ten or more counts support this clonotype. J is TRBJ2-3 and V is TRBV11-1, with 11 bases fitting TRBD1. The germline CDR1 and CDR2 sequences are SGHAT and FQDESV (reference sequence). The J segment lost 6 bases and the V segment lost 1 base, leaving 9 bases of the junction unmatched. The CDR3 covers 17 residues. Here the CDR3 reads CASSLETDRGRRDTQYF. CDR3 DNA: TGTGCCAGCAGCTTAGAGACGGACAGGGGGCGAAGGGATACGCAGTATTTT.

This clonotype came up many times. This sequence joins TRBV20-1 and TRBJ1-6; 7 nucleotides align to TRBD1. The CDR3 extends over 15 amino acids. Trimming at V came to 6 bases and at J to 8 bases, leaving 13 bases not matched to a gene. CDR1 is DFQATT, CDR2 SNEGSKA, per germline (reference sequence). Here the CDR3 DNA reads TGCAGTGCGCGCTTGTATCAGGGGGTCGATTCACCCCTCCACTTT. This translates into CSARLYQGVDSPLHF.

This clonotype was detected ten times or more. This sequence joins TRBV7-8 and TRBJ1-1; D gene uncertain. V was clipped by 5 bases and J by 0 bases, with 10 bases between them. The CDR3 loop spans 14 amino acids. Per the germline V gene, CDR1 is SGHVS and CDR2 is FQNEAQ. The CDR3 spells CASSPLGMNTEAFF. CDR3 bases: TGTGCCAGCAGCCCCCTAGGCATGAACACTGAAGCTTTCTTT.

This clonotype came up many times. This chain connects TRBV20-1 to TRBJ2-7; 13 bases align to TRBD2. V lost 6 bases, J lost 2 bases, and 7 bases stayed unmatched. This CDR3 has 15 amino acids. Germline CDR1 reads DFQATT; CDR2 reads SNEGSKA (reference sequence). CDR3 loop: CSATLGTSGAYEQYF. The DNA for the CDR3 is TGCAGTGCGACATTGGGGACTAGCGGGGCCTACGAGCAGTACTTC.

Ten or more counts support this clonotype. The CDR3 sequence: CASSLGTSGYEQYF. CDR3 DNA: TGTGCCAGCTCACTCGGGACTAGCGGTTACGAGCAGTACTTC. V is TRBV18 and J is TRBJ2-7; 11 bases are a match to TRBD2. V lost 4 bases and J lost 4; bases outside the gene matches: 3. The CDR3 contains 14 residues. Germline V gene data show CDR1 as KGHSH and CDR2 as LQKENI.

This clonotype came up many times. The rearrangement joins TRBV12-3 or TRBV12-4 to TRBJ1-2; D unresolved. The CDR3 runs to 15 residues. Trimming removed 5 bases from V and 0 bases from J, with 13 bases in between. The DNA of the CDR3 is TGTGCCAGCAGTCCCACAACACCAGCTAACTATGGCTACACCTTC. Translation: CASSPTTPANYGYTF.

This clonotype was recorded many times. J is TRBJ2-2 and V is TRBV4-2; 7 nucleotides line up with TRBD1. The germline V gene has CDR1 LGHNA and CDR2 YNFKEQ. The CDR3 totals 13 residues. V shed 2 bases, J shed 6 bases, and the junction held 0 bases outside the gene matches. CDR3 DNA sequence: TGTGCCAGCAGCCAACAGGGGGCCGGGGAGCTGTTTTTT. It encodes CASSQQGAGELFF.

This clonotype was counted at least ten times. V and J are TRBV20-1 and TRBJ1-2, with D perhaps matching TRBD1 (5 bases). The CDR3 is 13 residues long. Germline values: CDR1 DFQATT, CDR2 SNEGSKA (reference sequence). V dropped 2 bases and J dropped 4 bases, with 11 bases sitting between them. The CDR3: CSARNGGTYGYTF. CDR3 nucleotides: TGCAGTGCTAGAAACGGGGGTACCTATGGCTACACCTTC.

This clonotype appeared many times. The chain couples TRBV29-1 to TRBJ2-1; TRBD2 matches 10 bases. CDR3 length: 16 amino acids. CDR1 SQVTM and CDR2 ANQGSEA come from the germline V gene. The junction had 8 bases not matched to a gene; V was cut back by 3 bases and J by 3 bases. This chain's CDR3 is CSVDSISGGIYNEQFF. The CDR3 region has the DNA TGCAGCGTTGATTCAATTAGCGGGGGGATCTACAATGAGCAGTTCTTC.

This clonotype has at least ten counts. The CDR3 here is CSARAGGDYGYTF. For the CDR3, the DNA is TGCAGTGCTAGAGCAGGGGGCGACTATGGCTACACCTTC. V and J are TRBV20-1 and TRBJ1-2, with 8 bases matching TRBD1. Germline V gives CDR1 DFQATT, CDR2 SNEGSKA (reference sequence). V lost 1 base to trimming and J lost 3 bases; unmatched junction nucleotides: 1. The CDR3 is 13 residues long.

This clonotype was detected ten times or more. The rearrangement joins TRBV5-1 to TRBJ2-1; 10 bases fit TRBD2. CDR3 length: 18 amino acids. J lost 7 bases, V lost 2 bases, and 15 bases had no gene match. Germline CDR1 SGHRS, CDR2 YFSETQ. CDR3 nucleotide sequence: TGCGCCAGCAGCTTCAATCCCGGACTAGCGGTAGGTAGGAATGAGCAGTTCTTC. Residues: CASSFNPGLAVGRNEQFF.